This T cell receptor (beta chain) was obtained from a study of CD8 T cells in ankylosing spondylitis listed by TCRdb under 2017. Regarding the complete study: The study profiled T cell receptor beta repertoires in healthy donors and ankylosing spondylitis patients to find disease-linked TCR variants. Peripheral blood samples were taken, and synovial fluid was additionally collected from ankylosing spondylitis patients. The full study cohort comprised 25 or so ankylosing spondylitis patients and roughly 100 healthy donors. Summary of the overall study and its limitations: The disease-linked clones showed a CD8+ phenotype and occurred at relatively low frequencies in peripheral blood. Significant enrichment of the disease-linked clones was reported in matched synovial fluid samples from ankylosing spondylitis patients. Some of the motif variants had been reported before in the synovial fluid and blood of reactive arthritis patients, a finding that suggests common disease-initiation mechanisms. A TCR beta motif of several highly homologous amino acid variants appeared characteristic of blood from ankylosing spondylitis patients.

From cysteine to phenylalanine, the CDR3 is 14 amino acids long. Only the CDR3 region is kept as DNA, spanning 42 bases read in frame from base 1. From V the trimming removes 0 bases and from J it removes 0 bases, while the gene matches leave 1 base of the junction unaccounted for. In the germline V gene (reference sequence), CDR1 corresponds to DFQATT and CDR2 to SNEGSKA. The sequencer was an Illumina HiSeq 2500. TCR beta libraries were prepared by quantitative 5'-RACE with molecular barcodes. Per the authors' processing: Disease-linked TCR variants were identified with a new computational method built on a probabilistic model of VDJ rearrangement. TCRdb reran the public reads through fastp at Q25 and MiXCR, keeping productive beta chains. Each entry is one CDR3 protein sequence, shown with its most common DNA and genes. The V and J calls were determined by TCRdb, not by the authors. For this sample there are about 240,000 distinct CDR3 sequences; about 10% appear just once. The ten largest account for 6% to 8% of the sample.

On this clonotype itself: There is no known antigen for this receptor. No clone much larger than this one lies a single base away; base qualities are absent.

This clonotype was obtained from a male donor with ankylosing spondylitis or in good health (not recorded which). Material: blood, either unsorted or a sorted T cell fraction (not recorded which). The sequence links TRBV20-1 to TRBJ1-2; TRBD1 lines up with 7 middle nucleotides. The CDR3 reads as follows: CSARDDRANYGYTF. The DNA is as follows: TGCAGTGCTAGAGATGACAGGGCTAACTATGGCTACACCTTC.